Following are 24 T cell receptor beta chains from one sample sequenced in a study of shared clonotypes between healthy human individuals. Here immunoSEQ multiplex PCR was the method, and the copy in TCRdb shows in-frame clones only, minus some. The sample carries about 1 million clones, 65% to 80% recorded once. The sequencing sample was made of memory CD4+ T cells sorted from blood. Noted subset: CD45RA-negative fraction. These receptors all come from a man in his late teens or twenties in good health.

CDR3 loop: CASSVSGRGNTDTQYF. DNA of the CDR3: TGTGCCAGCAGTGTTAGCGGGAGGGGAAACACAGATACGCAGTATTTT. This chain uses TRBV2 with TRBJ2-3; TRBD2 matches at 11 bases. Germline values: CDR1 SNHLY, CDR2 FYNNEI. The CDR3 has 16 residues. V shed 4 bases, J shed 2 bases, and the junction held 5 bases outside the gene matches.

The chain employs TRBV10-1 and TRBJ1-1, with D possibly matching TRBD1 (5 bases). Between the trimmed V and J ends, which lost 0 bases and 1 base, there was a span of 6 bases. CDR1 is WNHNN, CDR2 SYGVQD, per germline (reference sequence). The CDR3 consists of 14 residues. The CDR3 DNA is TGCGCCAGCAGTGAGTCAACAGGGAACACTGAAGCTTTCTTT. Translated: CASSESTGNTEAFF.

V and J are TRBV19 and TRBJ2-1, with TRBD2 matching 9 bases. The V and J ends lost 4 bases and 6 bases, in that order; junction bases with no gene match: 10. This CDR3 region has 16 residues. Germline V CDR1 and CDR2: LNHDA, SQIVND (reference sequence). The chain's CDR3 is CASSNRAGGFSNEQFF. CDR3 DNA: TGTGCCAGTAGTAATCGGGCGGGGGGGTTCTCCAATGAGCAGTTCTTC.

The chain employs TRBV5-4 and TRBJ2-7, with D perhaps being TRBD1 or TRBD2 (6 bases each). V was clipped by 0 bases and J by 2 bases, with 12 bases between them. CDR3 length equals 15 residues. Germline V lookup: CDR1 SGHNT, CDR2 YYREEE (reference sequence). CDR3 residues: CASSLAPGDTYEQYF. As DNA, the CDR3 is TGTGCCAGCAGCTTGGCCCCGGGGGACACCTACGAGCAGTACTTC.

This chain connects TRBV28 to TRBJ1-5, with 10 nucleotides matching TRBD1. V shed 6 bases, J shed 3 bases, and the junction held 8 bases outside the gene matches. Germline CDR1 is MDHEN and CDR2 is SYDVKM. The CDR3 is made up of 16 amino acids. CDR3 DNA: TGTGCCAGCAGGACAGGGGGCGTTTCCCCCAATCAGCCCCAGCATTTT. It specifies CASRTGGVSPNQPQHF.

CDR3 nucleotides: TGTGCCAGCAAGTCTAGCGGGGGGGCATACAATGAGCAGTTCTTC. Translating gives CASKSSGGAYNEQFF. The genes are TRBV6-5 and TRBJ2-1; TRBD2 aligns across 12 bases. The CDR3 runs 15 residues. CDR1 and CDR2 (germline): MNHEY, SVGAGI. The J segment lost 4 bases and the V segment lost 7 bases, leaving 5 bases of the junction unmatched.

This chain connects TRBV29-1 to TRBJ2-7, with 7 bases aligning to TRBD1. The V and J ends lost 2 bases and 5 bases, in that order; junction bases with no gene match: 3. The V gene's germline CDR1 is SQVTM and CDR2 ANQGSEA. The CDR3 spans 12 residues. The CDR3 nucleotides read TGCAGCGTTGAATACAGGGGCAACGAGCAGTACTTC. As protein: CSVEYRGNEQYF.

The table lists this clone with a count of one. This chain joins TRBV18 and TRBJ1-1; TRBD1 might be the D (5 bases). V lost 5 bases, J lost 0 bases, and 19 bases lay in between. CDR1 KGHSH and CDR2 LQKENI come from the germline V gene. This CDR3 region has 17 residues. The CDR3 loop is CASSTNNRFSMNTEAFF. DNA for the CDR3: TGTGCCAGCTCAACCAACAACAGGTTTTCCATGAACACTGAAGCTTTCTTT.

The J gene is TRBJ1-1, the V gene TRBV2, with a possible D match to TRBD1 (5 bases). This CDR3 is 17 amino acids long. Trimming pared 4 bases from V and 0 bases from J, leaving 18 bases between. Germline CDR1 reads SNHLY; CDR2 reads FYNNEI. The CDR3 loop is CASSATGRGLMNTEAFF. In DNA, the CDR3 is TGTGCCAGCAGTGCCACCGGGCGGGGACTCATGAACACTGAAGCTTTCTTT.

The V and J genes are TRBV27 and TRBJ2-1, with D perhaps matching TRBD1 (6 bases). The germline V gene encodes CDR1 MNHEY and CDR2 SMNVEV (reference sequence). The CDR3 is made up of 14 amino acids. Trimming took off 6 bases at V and 7 bases at J, with 16 bases between the two ends. The CDR3 region is CASRLQGIGNEQFF. The DNA for the CDR3 is TGTGCCAGCAGATTACAGGGAATTGGGAATGAGCAGTTCTTC.

The V gene is TRBV5-1, the J gene TRBJ2-5, with 7 bases fitting TRBD1. The CDR3 loop spans 14 amino acids. Germline V gene lookup returns CDR1 SGHRS and CDR2 YFSETQ. V trimming: 0 bases; J trimming: 5 bases; junction bases outside the gene matches: 4. The DNA of the CDR3 is TGCGCCAGCAGCTTGGGCAGGGGGTCGGAGACCCAGTACTTC. Protein product: CASSLGRGSETQYF.

This clone was counted only a few times. The genes are TRBV2 and TRBJ2-3; 10 bases match TRBD2. Germline lookup yields CDR1 SNHLY and CDR2 FYNNEI. The J segment lost 0 bases and the V segment lost 4 bases, leaving 7 bases of the junction unmatched. The CDR3 is made up of 17 amino acids. The CDR3 sequence: CASSGAGLAASTDTQYF. The CDR3 DNA follows: TGTGCCAGCAGTGGGGCTGGACTAGCGGCTAGCACAGATACGCAGTATTTT.

The chain has TRBV18 and TRBJ2-7; 10 bases line up with TRBD2. This CDR3 has 14 amino acids. Germline-derived CDR1 and CDR2 are KGHSH and LQKENI. Trimming took 3 bases from V and 6 from J; bases not matched to a gene: 5. The CDR3: CASSPSASGGEQYF. As DNA, the CDR3 is TGTGCCAGCTCACCGTCGGCTAGCGGGGGCGAGCAGTACTTC.

The chain couples TRBV19 to TRBJ1-1; the match to TRBD1 covers 9 bases. V dropped 5 bases and J dropped 5; count of bases not matched to a gene: 9. CDR3 length equals 15 residues. From germline, CDR1 is LNHDA and CDR2 SQIVND (reference sequence). The CDR3 loop reads CASSPTGTGSTEAFF. The CDR3 DNA sequence: TGTGCCAGTAGTCCTACCGGGACAGGGAGTACTGAAGCTTTCTTT.

The chain has TRBV5-4 and TRBJ2-1; no firm D call. CDR1 SGHNT and CDR2 YYREEE come from the germline V gene (reference sequence). The CDR3 is 12 residues long. V was cut by 0 bases and J by 10 bases, with 8 bases left in between. This chain's CDR3 is CASSLEQKEQFF. In nucleotides, the CDR3 is TGTGCCAGCAGCTTGGAACAGAAAGAGCAGTTCTTC.

The chain couples TRBV6-4 to TRBJ1-6; tentative D call: TRBD1 (5 bases). The CDR3 is 13 residues long. Germline V gives CDR1 MRHNA, CDR2 SNTAGT. The ends were cut back, 8 bases at V and 6 bases at J, with 11 bases in the middle. The chain's CDR3 is CASPGQCNSPLHF. The CDR3 DNA follows: TGTGCCAGCCCAGGGCAGTGTAATTCACCCCTCCACTTT.

Here the CDR3 DNA reads TGTGCCAGCAGCTTGGTCTCCAGGCCTACCTCTGGAAACACCATATATTTT. It encodes CASSLVSRPTSGNTIYF. The chain uses TRBV5-6 and TRBJ1-3; D gene ambiguous. The CDR3 spans 17 residues. V shed 0 bases and J shed 0 bases, with 13 bases lying between them. Germline CDR1 is SGHDT and CDR2 is YYEEEE. Full variable domain (missing parts from reference TRBV5-6 and TRBJ1-3): DAGVTQSPTHLIKTRGQQVTLRCSPKSGHDTVSWYQQALGQGPQFIFQYYEEEERQRGNFPDRFSGHQFPNYSSELNVNALLLGDSALYLCASSLVSRPTSGNTIYFGEGSWLTVV.

The chain employs TRBV7-8 and TRBJ2-2; 15 nucleotides align to TRBD2. The CDR3 length is 17 residues. Losses at the gene ends were 3 bases for V and 5 bases for J; bases not matched to a gene: 4. From germline, CDR1 is SGHVS and CDR2 FQNEAQ. The CDR3 is CASSFWTSGRGTGELFF. DNA of the CDR3: TGTGCCAGCAGCTTTTGGACTAGCGGGAGGGGAACCGGGGAGCTGTTTTTT.

This clone has a handful of counts. The chain couples TRBV28 to TRBJ2-5, with TRBD1 identical over 10 bases. This CDR3 spans 17 amino acids. V lost 5 bases, J lost 4 bases, and 13 bases stayed unmatched. The germline gives CDR1 MDHEN, CDR2 SYDVKM. The CDR3 nucleotides read TGTGCCAGCAGTGTTTCGGGACAGGGGCGTCGTGGAGAGACCCAGTACTTC. Protein: CASSVSGQGRRGETQYF.

CDR3 residues: CASSLDLQTYEQYF. Written as DNA, the CDR3 is TGTGCCAGCAGCTTGGACCTCCAAACCTACGAGCAGTACTTC. The chain has TRBV11-2 and TRBJ2-7; D unclear. V was shortened by 3 bases and J by 2 bases, with 11 bases between the two germline ends. Looked up from germline, CDR1 is SGHAT and CDR2 is FQNNGV. CDR3 size: 14 residues.

The chain recombines TRBV5-1 with TRBJ2-6; 9 positions agree with TRBD1. Trimming removed 0 bases from V and 2 bases from J; junction bases left unmatched: 6. Germline CDR1 is SGHRS and CDR2 is YFSETQ. The CDR3 sequence is 18 residues long. The CDR3 is CASSLAGTGGAGANVLTF. CDR3 nucleotides: TGCGCCAGCAGCTTGGCTGGTACAGGGGGCGCTGGGGCCAACGTCCTGACTTTC. Filled out from reference TRBV5-1 and TRBJ2-6, the complete variable domain reads KAGVTQTPRYLIKTRGQQVTLSCSPISGHRSVSWYQQTPGQGLQFLFEYFSETQRNKGNFPGRFSGRQFSNSRSEMNVSTLELGDSALYLCASSLAGTGGAGANVLTFGAGSRLTVL.

This clone occurred once. This sequence joins TRBV2 and TRBJ2-1; D uncertain. The length of the CDR3 is 14 residues. V shed 5 bases and J shed 6 bases, with 14 bases lying between them. The germline V gene encodes CDR1 SNHLY and CDR2 FYNNEI. The CDR3 nucleotides read TGTGCCAGCAGTCCACCTTTTGCGCTCAATGAGCAGTTCTTC. Translating gives CASSPPFALNEQFF.

This chain connects TRBV5-1 to TRBJ2-3; TRBD1 matches 10 bases. The trim removed 2 bases at V and 5 bases at J, leaving 5 bases unmatched. The CDR3 has 15 residues. Germline V gene data show CDR1 as SGHRS and CDR2 as YFSETQ. CDR3 DNA: TGCGCCAGCAGCTTCGGACAGGGGGTTGAAGATACGCAGTATTTT. Its protein is CASSFGQGVEDTQYF.

This clone was counted between two and nine times. The V gene is TRBV11-2, the J gene TRBJ2-7; D ambiguous. Germline V CDR1 and CDR2: SGHAT, FQNNGV. The CDR3 sequence is 13 residues long. The V end was cut by 0 bases, the J end by 7 bases, with 10 bases between. The CDR3 loop reads CASSLDVVGEQYF. The DNA of the CDR3 is TGTGCCAGCAGCTTAGATGTCGTAGGGGAGCAGTACTTC.